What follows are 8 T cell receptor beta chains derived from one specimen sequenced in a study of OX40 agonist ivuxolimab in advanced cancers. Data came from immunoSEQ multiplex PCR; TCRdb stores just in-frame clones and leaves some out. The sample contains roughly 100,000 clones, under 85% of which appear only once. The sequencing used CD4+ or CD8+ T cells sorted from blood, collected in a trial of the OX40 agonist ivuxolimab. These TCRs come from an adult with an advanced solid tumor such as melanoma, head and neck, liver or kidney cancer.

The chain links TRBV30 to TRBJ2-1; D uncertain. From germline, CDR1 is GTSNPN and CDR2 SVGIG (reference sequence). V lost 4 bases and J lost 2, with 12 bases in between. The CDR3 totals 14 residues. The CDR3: CAWNTALTYNEQFF. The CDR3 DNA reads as TGTGCCTGGAATACAGCTCTAACCTACAATGAGCAGTTCTTC.

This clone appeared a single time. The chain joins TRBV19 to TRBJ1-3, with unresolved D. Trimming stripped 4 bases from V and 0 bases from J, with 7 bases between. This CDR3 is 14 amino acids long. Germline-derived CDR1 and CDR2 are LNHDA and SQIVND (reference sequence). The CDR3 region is CASSNRISGNTIYF. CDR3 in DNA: TGTGCCAGTAGTAACCGGATCTCTGGAAACACCATATATTTT.

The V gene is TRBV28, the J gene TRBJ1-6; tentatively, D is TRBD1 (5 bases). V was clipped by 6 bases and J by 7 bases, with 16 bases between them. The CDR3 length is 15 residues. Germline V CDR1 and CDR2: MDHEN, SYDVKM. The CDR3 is CASSPPGGSNSPLHF. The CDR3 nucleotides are TGTGCCAGCAGCCCTCCGGGGGGTTCAAATTCACCCCTCCACTTT.

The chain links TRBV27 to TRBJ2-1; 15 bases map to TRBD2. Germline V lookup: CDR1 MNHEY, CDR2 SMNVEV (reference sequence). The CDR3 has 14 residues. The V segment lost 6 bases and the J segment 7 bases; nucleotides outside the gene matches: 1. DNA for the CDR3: TGTGCCAGCAGGGGACTAGCGGGAGGTAATGAGCAGTTCTTC. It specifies CASRGLAGGNEQFF.

This CDR3 reads CASSLLPDRAGNTIYF. CDR3 bases: TGTGCCAGCAGCTTATTACCCGACAGGGCTGGAAACACCATATATTTT. The chain combines TRBV7-9 with TRBJ1-3; TRBD1 matches at 7 bases. Trimming took 2 bases from V and 2 from J; bases not matched to a gene: 6. This CDR3 is built from 16 residues. The germline CDR1 and CDR2 sequences are SEHNR and FQNEAQ (reference sequence).

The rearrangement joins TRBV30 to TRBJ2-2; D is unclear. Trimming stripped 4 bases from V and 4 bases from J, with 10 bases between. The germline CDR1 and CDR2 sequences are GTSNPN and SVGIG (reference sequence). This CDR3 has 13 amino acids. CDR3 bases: TGTGCCTGGAAGGGTGATAGCACCGGGGAGCTGTTTTTT. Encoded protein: CAWKGDSTGELFF.

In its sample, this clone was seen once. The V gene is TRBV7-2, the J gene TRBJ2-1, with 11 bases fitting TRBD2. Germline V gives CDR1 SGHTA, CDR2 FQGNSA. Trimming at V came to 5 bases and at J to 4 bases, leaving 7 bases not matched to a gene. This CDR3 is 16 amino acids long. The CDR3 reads CASSARLAGRYNEQFF. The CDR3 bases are TGTGCCAGCAGCGCCAGACTAGCGGGAAGGTACAATGAGCAGTTCTTC. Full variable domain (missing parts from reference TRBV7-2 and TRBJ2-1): GAGVSQSPSNKVTEKGKDVELRCDPISGHTALYWYRQSLGQGLEFLIYFQGNSAPDKSGLPSDRFSAERTGGSVSTLTIQRTQQEDSAVYLCASSARLAGRYNEQFFGPGTRLTVL.

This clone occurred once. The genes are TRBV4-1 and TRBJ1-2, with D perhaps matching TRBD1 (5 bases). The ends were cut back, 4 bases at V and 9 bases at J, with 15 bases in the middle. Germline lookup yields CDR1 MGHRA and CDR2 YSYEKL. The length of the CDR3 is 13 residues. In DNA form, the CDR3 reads TGCGCCAGCAGCCCCCCCTTGGGGGTTAGCTACACCTTC. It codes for CASSPPLGVSYTF.